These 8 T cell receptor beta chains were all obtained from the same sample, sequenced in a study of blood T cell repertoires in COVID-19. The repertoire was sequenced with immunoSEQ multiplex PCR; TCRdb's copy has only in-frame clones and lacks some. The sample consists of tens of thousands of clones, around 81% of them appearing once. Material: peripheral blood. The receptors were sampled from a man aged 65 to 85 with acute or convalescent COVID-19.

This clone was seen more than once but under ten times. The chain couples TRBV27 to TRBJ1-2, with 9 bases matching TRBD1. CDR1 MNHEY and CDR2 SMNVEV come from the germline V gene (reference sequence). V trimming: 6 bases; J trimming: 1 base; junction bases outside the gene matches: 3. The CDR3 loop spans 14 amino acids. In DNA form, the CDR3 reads TGTGCCAGCAGGGGGACAGGGCTTAACTATGGCTACACCTTC. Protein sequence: CASRGTGLNYGYTF.

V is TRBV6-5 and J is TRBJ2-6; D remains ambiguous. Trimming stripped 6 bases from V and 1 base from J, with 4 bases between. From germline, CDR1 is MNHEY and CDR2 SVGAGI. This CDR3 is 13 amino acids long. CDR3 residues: CASRESGANVLTF. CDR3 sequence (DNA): TGTGCCAGCAGAGAGTCTGGGGCCAACGTCCTGACTTTC.

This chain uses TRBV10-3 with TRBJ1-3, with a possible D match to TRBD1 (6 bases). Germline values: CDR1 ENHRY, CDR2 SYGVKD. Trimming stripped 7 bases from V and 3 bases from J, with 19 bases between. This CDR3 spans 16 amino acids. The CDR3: CAITSKQGPIGNTIYF. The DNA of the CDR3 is TGTGCCATCACGTCCAAACAGGGACCAATTGGAAACACCATATATTTT.

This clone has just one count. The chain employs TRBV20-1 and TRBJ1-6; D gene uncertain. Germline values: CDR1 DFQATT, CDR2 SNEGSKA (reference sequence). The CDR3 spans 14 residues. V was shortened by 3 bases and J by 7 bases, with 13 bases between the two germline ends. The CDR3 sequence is CSASDEGLNSPLHF. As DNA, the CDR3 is TGCAGTGCTAGTGATGAGGGATTGAATTCACCCCTCCACTTT.

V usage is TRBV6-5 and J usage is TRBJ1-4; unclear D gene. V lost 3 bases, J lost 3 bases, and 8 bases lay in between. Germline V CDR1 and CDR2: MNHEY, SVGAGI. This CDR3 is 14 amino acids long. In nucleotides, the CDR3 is TGTGCCAGCAGTTATGAGGCAGCTAATGAAAAACTGTTTTTT. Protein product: CASSYEAANEKLFF.

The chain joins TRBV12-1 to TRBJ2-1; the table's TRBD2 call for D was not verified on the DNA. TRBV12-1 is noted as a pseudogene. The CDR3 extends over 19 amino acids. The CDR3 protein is CASSLNCGIAESSYNEQFF. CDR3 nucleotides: TGTGCCAGCAGCCTAAACTGTGGAATAGCGGAGAGCTCCTACAATGAGCAGTTCTTC.

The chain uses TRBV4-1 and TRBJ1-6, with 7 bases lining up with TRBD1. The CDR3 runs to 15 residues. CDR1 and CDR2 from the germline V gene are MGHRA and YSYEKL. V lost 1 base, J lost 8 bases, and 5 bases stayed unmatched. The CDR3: CASSQGQGGYSPLHF. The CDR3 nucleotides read TGCGCCAGCAGCCAAGGACAGGGAGGATATTCACCCCTCCACTTT.

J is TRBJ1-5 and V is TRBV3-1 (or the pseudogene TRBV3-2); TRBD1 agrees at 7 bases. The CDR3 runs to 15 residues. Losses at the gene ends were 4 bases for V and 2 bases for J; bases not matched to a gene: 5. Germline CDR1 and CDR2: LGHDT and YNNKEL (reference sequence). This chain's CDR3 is CASSPRQGRNQPQHF. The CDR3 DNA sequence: TGTGCCAGCAGCCCACGACAGGGCCGCAATCAGCCCCAGCATTTT.